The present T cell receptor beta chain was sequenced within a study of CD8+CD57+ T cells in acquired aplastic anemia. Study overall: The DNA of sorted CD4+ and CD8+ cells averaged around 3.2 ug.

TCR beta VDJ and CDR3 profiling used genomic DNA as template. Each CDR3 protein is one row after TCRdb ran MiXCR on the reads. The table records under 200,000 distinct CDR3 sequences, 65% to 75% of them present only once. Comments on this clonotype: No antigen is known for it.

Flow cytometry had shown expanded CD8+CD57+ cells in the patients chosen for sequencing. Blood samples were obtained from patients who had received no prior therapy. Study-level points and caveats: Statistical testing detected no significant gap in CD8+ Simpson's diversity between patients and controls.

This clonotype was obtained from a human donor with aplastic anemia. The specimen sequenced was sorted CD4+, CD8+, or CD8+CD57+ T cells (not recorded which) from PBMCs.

This CDR3 reads CASSGRPTQVIGNQPQHF. In nucleotides, the CDR3 is TGTGCCAGCAGCGGCCGTCCGACACAGGTCATAGGCAATCAGCCCCAGCATTTT. The chain is built from TRBV7-6 and TRBJ1-5; D is perhaps TRBD1 (5 bases). V dropped 5 bases and J dropped 2 bases, with 22 bases sitting between them. This CDR3 region has 18 residues. Germline V gene lookup returns CDR1 SGHVS and CDR2 FNYEAQ.